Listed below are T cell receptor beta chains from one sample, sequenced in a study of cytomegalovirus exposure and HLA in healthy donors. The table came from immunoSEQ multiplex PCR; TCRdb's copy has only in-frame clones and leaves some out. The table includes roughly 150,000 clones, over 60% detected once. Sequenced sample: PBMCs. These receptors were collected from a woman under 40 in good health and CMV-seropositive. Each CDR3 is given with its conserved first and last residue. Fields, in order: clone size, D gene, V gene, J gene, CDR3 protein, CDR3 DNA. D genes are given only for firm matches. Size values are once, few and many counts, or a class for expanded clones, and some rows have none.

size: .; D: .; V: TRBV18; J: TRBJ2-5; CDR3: CASSPLRSSETQYF; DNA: TGTGCCAGCTCACCACTTAGAAGTAGTGAGACCCAGTACTTC
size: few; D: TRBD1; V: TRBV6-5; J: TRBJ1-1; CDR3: CASSWTGTVTEAFF; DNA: TGTGCCAGCAGTTGGACAGGGACGGTAACTGAAGCTTTCTTT
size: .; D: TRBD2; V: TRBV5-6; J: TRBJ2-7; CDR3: CASSSTSGAGLSYEQYF; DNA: TGTGCCAGCAGCTCGACTAGCGGGGCAGGACTCTCCTACGAGCAGTACTTC
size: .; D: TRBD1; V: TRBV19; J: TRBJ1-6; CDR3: CASSPPGQGRNSPLHF; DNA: TGTGCCAGTAGTCCCCCGGGACAGGGGCGGAATTCACCCCTCCACTTT
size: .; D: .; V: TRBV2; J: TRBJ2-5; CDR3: CASRFVKYGETQYF; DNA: TGTGCCAGCAGATTTGTCAAGTACGGAGAGACCCAGTACTTC
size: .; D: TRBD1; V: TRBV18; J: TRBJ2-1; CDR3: CASSPTTGEINEQFF; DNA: TGTGCCAGCTCCCCGACGACAGGGGAAATCAATGAGCAGTTCTTC
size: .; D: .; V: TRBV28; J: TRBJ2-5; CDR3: CASLGAERETQYF; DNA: TGTGCCAGCCTCGGAGCGGAGAGGGAGACCCAGTACTTC
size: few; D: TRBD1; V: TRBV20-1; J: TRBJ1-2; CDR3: CSATGGQGYTF; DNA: TGCAGTGCGACAGGGGGCCAGGGCTACACCTTC
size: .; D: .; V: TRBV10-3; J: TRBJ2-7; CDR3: CAIRAGLSAYEQYF; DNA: TGTGCCATCAGGGCGGGCCTATCTGCCTACGAGCAGTACTTC
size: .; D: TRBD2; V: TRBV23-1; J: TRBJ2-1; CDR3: CASSHCGSGEYNEQFF; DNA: TGCGCCAGCAGTCATTGCGGGAGTGGAGAATACAATGAGCAGTTCTTC
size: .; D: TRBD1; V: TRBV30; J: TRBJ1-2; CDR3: CAWNAGGFYSYGYTF; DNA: TGTGCCTGGAACGCAGGGGGCTTCTACAGCTATGGCTACACCTTC
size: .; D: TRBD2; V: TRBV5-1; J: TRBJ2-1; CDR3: CASSPGLAGVSEQFF; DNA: TGCGCCAGCAGCCCCGGACTAGCGGGAGTTTCTGAGCAGTTCTTC
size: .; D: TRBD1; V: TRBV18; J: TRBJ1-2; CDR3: CASSVGQGHYGYTF; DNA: TGTGCCAGCTCAGTCGGACAGGGACACTATGGCTACACCTTC
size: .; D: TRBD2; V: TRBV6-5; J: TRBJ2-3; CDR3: CASSYAGLATDTQYF; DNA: TGTGCCAGCAGTTACGCGGGACTAGCTACAGATACGCAGTATTTT
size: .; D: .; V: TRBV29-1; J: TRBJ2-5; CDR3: CSVDIRTAETQYF; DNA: TGCAGCGTTGATATCCGGACAGCAGAGACCCAGTACTTC